The 32 T cell receptor beta chains given below trace back to one sample, sequenced in a study of blood T cell repertoires in COVID-19. Repertoires were generated with immunoSEQ multiplex PCR, while TCRdb's copy carries only in-frame clones and drops some. The sample includes 100,000 to 130,000 clones, around 90% of them seen just once. The sample taken for sequencing was peripheral blood. The source of these receptors is a human donor in a cohort sampled during active COVID-19.

This clone appeared once. V gene TRBV5-4 combines with J gene TRBJ2-6; D is perhaps TRBD2 (5 bases). Germline CDR1 is SGHNT and CDR2 is YYREEE (reference sequence). V was trimmed by 0 bases and J by 4 bases, leaving 17 bases between them. The CDR3 has 18 amino acids. The CDR3 spells CASSLDPGVLFGANVLTF. CDR3 coding DNA: TGTGCCAGCAGCTTGGACCCCGGGGTCCTCTTCGGGGCCAACGTCCTGACTTTC.

This chain uses TRBV6-5 with TRBJ1-2; D gene unclear. V lost 5 bases, J lost 3 bases, and 10 bases lay in between. The CDR3 is 13 residues long. In germline, CDR1 is MNHEY, CDR2 SVGAGI. The DNA of the CDR3 is TGTGCCAGCAGTCCTGAGGTAGACTATGGCTACACCTTC. It encodes CASSPEVDYGYTF.

The gene calls are TRBV30 and TRBJ1-4, with a possible D match to TRBD1 (6 bases). Between the trimmed V and J ends, which lost 8 bases and 5 bases, there was a span of 15 bases. The CDR3 spans 13 residues. Per the germline V gene, CDR1 is GTSNPN and CDR2 is SVGIG (reference sequence). The CDR3 DNA sequence: TGTGCCCGTCGGGACAAGACGAATGAAAAACTGTTTTTT. Its translation is CARRDKTNEKLFF.

The chain uses TRBV7-9 and TRBJ1-4; 8 bases align to TRBD1. The CDR3 has 15 amino acids. Per the germline V gene, CDR1 is SEHNR and CDR2 is FQNEAQ (reference sequence). The junction had 3 bases not matched to a gene; V was cut back by 1 base and J by 5 bases. CDR3 DNA sequence: TGTGCCAGCAGCTTAGGACAGGGGATGAATGAAAAACTGTTTTTT. Amino acids: CASSLGQGMNEKLFF.

Here the CDR3 DNA reads TGTGCCAGCAGCCAAATCGAGGGGACCCAGTACTTC. Amino acid sequence: CASSQIEGTQYF. V and J are TRBV14 and TRBJ2-5; D possibly corresponds to TRBD2 (5 bases). Germline CDR1 reads SGHDN; CDR2 reads FVKESK. V was cut by 2 bases and J by 7 bases, with 8 bases left in between. The length of the CDR3 is 12 residues.

This chain links TRBV5-1 with TRBJ1-2; 10 positions match TRBD1. The V segment lost 4 bases and the J segment 8 bases; nucleotides outside the gene matches: 8. This CDR3 has 14 residues. The V gene's germline CDR1 is SGHRS and CDR2 YFSETQ. CDR3 sequence (DNA): TGCGCCAGCAGCAGGCGACAGGGGGCTGAAGGCTACACCTTC. Translating gives CASSRRQGAEGYTF.

The CDR3 region is CASSPEGFGQPQHF. The CDR3 DNA sequence: TGTGCCAGCAGCCCGGAGGGGTTTGGTCAGCCCCAGCATTTT. The chain combines TRBV6-5 with TRBJ1-5; perhaps TRBD1 as D (5 bases). Germline lookup yields CDR1 MNHEY and CDR2 SVGAGI. This CDR3 contains 14 residues. Trimming pared 6 bases from V and 6 bases from J, leaving 15 bases between.

The chain combines TRBV5-1 with TRBJ1-3, with D hard to call. V lost 7 bases and J 1 base, leaving 15 bases between the germline ends. CDR3 length: 15 amino acids. Germline V gene lookup returns CDR1 SGHRS and CDR2 YFSETQ. The CDR3 sequence is CASRAGSASGNTIYF. The CDR3 nucleotides read TGCGCCAGCCGGGCGGGGAGTGCTTCTGGAAACACCATATATTTT.

This sequence joins TRBV30 and TRBJ1-2, with D possibly TRBD1 on 6 matching bases. Trimming pared 4 bases from V and 1 base from J, leaving 16 bases between. The CDR3 sequence is 15 residues long. Germline loops: CDR1 GTSNPN, CDR2 SVGIG (reference sequence). For the CDR3, the DNA is TGTGCCTGGACCCTAGGGGGTGGCAATAACTATGGCTACACCTTC. This translates into CAWTLGGGNNYGYTF. Full variable domain (outside the CDR3, taken from reference TRBV30 and TRBJ1-2): SQTIHQWPATLVQPVGSPLSLECTVEGTSNPNLYWYRQAAGRGLQLLFYSVGIGQISSEVPQNLSASRPQDRQFILSSKKLLLSDSGFYLCAWTLGGGNNYGYTFGSGTRLTVV.

The chain links TRBV6-5 to TRBJ2-7; D not resolved. CDR1 is MNHEY, CDR2 SVGAGI, per germline. The ends were cut back, 2 bases at V and 3 bases at J, with 8 bases in the middle. This CDR3 comprises 13 residues. DNA of the CDR3: TGTGCCAGCAGTTACGCATATAGCTACGAGCAGTACTTC. It specifies CASSYAYSYEQYF.

The V and J genes are TRBV19 and TRBJ1-1; 7 nucleotides line up with TRBD1. CDR1 is LNHDA, CDR2 SQIVND, per germline (reference sequence). Unmatched junction bases numbered 9, after V lost 4 bases and J lost 1 base. This CDR3 has 16 amino acids. The CDR3 region is CASSTGTERPNTEAFF. The DNA of the CDR3 is TGTGCCAGTAGTACCGGGACAGAGAGACCGAACACTGAAGCTTTCTTT.

This chain connects TRBV7-9 to TRBJ1-6; 7 bases are shared with TRBD1. Trimming at V came to 5 bases and at J to 6 bases, leaving 4 bases not matched to a gene. CDR3 length: 14 amino acids. CDR1 is SEHNR, CDR2 FQNEAQ, per germline (reference sequence). CDR3 coding DNA: TGTGCCAGCAGCCGGACAGGAATTAATTCACCCCTCCACTTT. Amino acid sequence: CASSRTGINSPLHF.

The J gene is TRBJ1-2, the V gene TRBV27; D is uncertain. CDR1 and CDR2 (germline): MNHEY, SMNVEV (reference sequence). The V end lost 3 bases, the J end lost 4 bases, and 6 bases lay between the germline ends. The CDR3 has 12 amino acids. The CDR3 nucleotides read TGTGCCAGCAGTTTTCCAGGCTATGGCTACACCTTC. Translation: CASSFPGYGYTF.

The J gene is TRBJ2-3, the V gene TRBV28, with D tentatively TRBD1 (5 bases). The CDR3 covers 15 residues. CDR1 is MDHEN and CDR2 is SYDVKM in the germline V gene. V was cut by 5 bases and J by 1 base, with 13 bases left in between. Here the CDR3 reads CASSRNAGRTDTQYF. The CDR3 DNA reads TGTGCCAGCAGTAGAAACGCAGGGCGCACAGATACGCAGTATTTT.

This chain uses TRBV5-4 with TRBJ2-3; tentative D call: TRBD2 (5 bases). The CDR3 contains 13 residues. Germline V gives CDR1 SGHNT, CDR2 YYREEE (reference sequence). Trimming left V 0 bases short and J 6 bases short, with 8 bases between. CDR3 DNA sequence: TGTGCCAGCAGCTTGGCCTCGGGGGATACGCAGTATTTT. Translating gives CASSLASGDTQYF.

This clone was seen a single time. The chain links TRBV28 to TRBJ1-1; D is undetermined. Germline V CDR1 and CDR2: MDHEN, SYDVKM. The V and J ends lost 2 bases and 10 bases respectively, with 11 bases between them. The CDR3 is 12 residues long. The CDR3, as DNA: TGTGCCAGCAGTTTACGGACTGGCGGAGCTTTCTTT. This sequence encodes CASSLRTGGAFF.

CDR3 sequence (DNA): TGTGCCAGCAGTTTTTCGAACCGGGATCAGCCCCAGCATTTT. This gives the protein CASSFSNRDQPQHF. V and J are TRBV28 and TRBJ1-5, with D uncertain. V was shortened by 3 bases and J by 5 bases, with 11 bases between the two germline ends. The CDR3 loop spans 14 amino acids. Germline values: CDR1 MDHEN, CDR2 SYDVKM.

The table lists this clone with a count of one. This rearrangement joins TRBV28 to TRBJ1-5; D is possibly TRBD1 (6 bases). This CDR3 has 13 amino acids. V was pared by 8 bases and J by 3 bases, with 11 bases between. Looked up from germline, CDR1 is MDHEN and CDR2 is SYDVKM. The CDR3 DNA sequence: TGTGCCAGCGAGGACAGAAACAATCAGCCCCAGCATTTT. Translation gives CASEDRNNQPQHF.

This chain connects TRBV5-6 to TRBJ1-1; D is possibly TRBD1 (5 bases). The CDR3 has 13 residues. Germline CDR1 is SGHDT and CDR2 is YYEEEE. Trimming cost V 5 bases and J 6 bases, with 14 bases left between them. This chain's CDR3 is CASSSTPGAEAFF. The CDR3 DNA reads TGTGCCAGCAGTTCTACTCCGGGGGCTGAAGCTTTCTTT. Looking up the rest from reference TRBV5-6 and TRBJ1-1 gives the full variable domain: DAGVTQSPTHLIKTRGQQVTLRCSPKSGHDTVSWYQQALGQGPQFIFQYYEEEERQRGNFPDRFSGHQFPNYSSELNVNALLLGDSALYLCASSSTPGAEAFFGQGTRLTVV.

The chain couples TRBV5-1 to TRBJ1-5, with D possibly TRBD1 on 5 matching bases. Germline-derived CDR1 and CDR2 are SGHRS and YFSETQ. Trimming removed 3 bases at V and 7 bases at J, with 11 bases between. The length of the CDR3 is 13 residues. CDR3 coding DNA: TGCGCCAGCAGCTATGAAGGGGCCCAGCCCCAGCATTTT. Translated: CASSYEGAQPQHF.

The chain is built from TRBV2 and TRBJ2-7, with 13 positions matching TRBD2. The CDR3 spans 18 residues. With 3 bases clipped from V and 6 bases from J, the junction kept 14 bases outside the gene matches. The V gene's germline CDR1 is SNHLY and CDR2 FYNNEI. The CDR3 region is CASSDNPLGLAGEVEQYF. CDR3 nucleotides: TGTGCCAGCAGTGATAACCCCCTCGGACTAGCGGGAGAAGTCGAGCAGTACTTC.

The chain employs TRBV7-9 and TRBJ2-7; D uncertain. This CDR3 contains 15 residues. CDR1 SEHNR and CDR2 FQNEAQ come from the germline V gene (reference sequence). Trimming removed 0 bases at V and 0 bases at J, with 9 bases between. The CDR3, as DNA: TGTGCCAGCAGCTTAGCAGCGTTGAGCTCCTACGAGCAGTACTTC. Protein: CASSLAALSSYEQYF.

This chain links TRBV6-1 with TRBJ1-1; 7 nucleotides align to TRBD1. The CDR3 is 17 amino acids. Germline loops: CDR1 MNHNS, CDR2 SASEGT. V was pared by 4 bases and J by 2 bases, with 13 bases of the junction left unmatched. CDR3 residues: CASSGGFMGQLNTEAFF. The CDR3 DNA reads as TGTGCCAGCAGTGGGGGGTTTATGGGACAGCTAAACACTGAAGCTTTCTTT.

The chain uses TRBV6-5 and TRBJ2-5, with TRBD2 as a possible D gene (5 bases). Trimming took 0 bases from V and 5 from J, leaving 10 bases between them. The germline CDR1 and CDR2 sequences are MNHEY and SVGAGI. The length of the CDR3 is 14 residues. The DNA of the CDR3 is TGTGCCAGCAGTTACTCTGAGGGAAGGGAGACCCAGTACTTC. Translated, it gives CASSYSEGRETQYF.

The chain has TRBV4-2 and TRBJ2-1, with D maybe TRBD2 (5 bases). Germline values: CDR1 LGHNA, CDR2 YNFKEQ. The CDR3 is 17 residues long. V lost 0 bases, J lost 7 bases, and 19 bases lay in between. CDR3 region: CASSQDGMASRRNEQFF. The CDR3, as DNA: TGTGCCAGCAGCCAAGATGGTATGGCTAGCAGAAGGAATGAGCAGTTCTTC.

The chain uses TRBV4-1 and TRBJ1-5; D unclear. Germline V lookup: CDR1 MGHRA, CDR2 YSYEKL. The CDR3 length is 13 residues. V lost 3 bases and J lost 5, with 8 bases in between. This chain's CDR3 is CASSQGIDQPQHF. The CDR3 DNA follows: TGCGCCAGCAGCCAGGGCATAGATCAGCCCCAGCATTTT.

V gene TRBV6-1 combines with J gene TRBJ2-7, with TRBD2 matching over 8 bases. In germline, CDR1 is MNHNS, CDR2 SASEGT. This CDR3 is built from 16 residues. V trimming: 2 bases; J trimming: 2 bases; junction bases outside the gene matches: 8. Here the CDR3 reads CASSELPSGGAYEQYF. The CDR3 bases are TGTGCCAGCAGTGAACTGCCCAGCGGGGGCGCCTACGAGCAGTACTTC.

The V and J genes are TRBV18 and TRBJ2-7, with D possibly matching TRBD1 (6 bases). Deletions cut 6 bases from V and 3 bases from J, with 15 bases between. This CDR3 region has 14 residues. The germline V gene has CDR1 KGHSH and CDR2 LQKENI. CDR3: CASSSTGTNYEQYF. DNA for the CDR3: TGTGCCAGCTCTTCAACCGGGACAAACTACGAGCAGTACTTC.

The chain joins TRBV9 to TRBJ2-3, with D possibly being TRBD2 (6 bases). This CDR3 has 15 amino acids. The germline V and J ends were trimmed by 2 bases and 4 bases, with 14 bases remaining between them. Per germline, CDR1 SGDLS and CDR2 YYNGEE. CDR3 sequence: CASSVNHGGADTQYF. CDR3 DNA sequence: TGTGCCAGCAGCGTTAACCACGGCGGGGCAGATACGCAGTATTTT.

V is TRBV7-8 and J is TRBJ2-7, with 9 bases fitting TRBD2. The V and J ends lost 2 bases and 2 bases, in that order; junction bases with no gene match: 4. Germline CDR1 is SGHVS and CDR2 is FQNEAQ. The CDR3 covers 15 residues. CDR3 nucleotide sequence: TGTGCCAGCAGCTTAAGGTTAGCGGGGGCCTACGAGCAGTACTTC. Amino acid sequence: CASSLRLAGAYEQYF.

The chain links TRBV9 to TRBJ1-5; possible D gene TRBD1, 6 bases. The CDR3 totals 18 residues. Germline V gene sequence: CDR1 SGDLS, CDR2 YYNGEE. Trimming removed 1 base from V and 2 bases from J, with 19 bases in between. The DNA for the CDR3 is TGTGCCAGCAGCGTAAGGACAGCGGTCTGGGATGGCAATCAGCCCCAGCATTTT. Its protein is CASSVRTAVWDGNQPQHF.

The chain carries TRBV7-6 and TRBJ2-7; 12 bases line up with TRBD1. The CDR3 consists of 14 residues. Germline CDR1 SGHVS, CDR2 FNYEAQ. The ends lost 6 bases at V and 5 bases at J; junction bases unmatched: 5. CDR3 amino acids: CASRSGQGADEQYF. CDR3 nucleotides: TGTGCCAGCAGATCGGGACAGGGGGCCGACGAGCAGTACTTC.